Following are 31 T cell receptor beta chains from one sample sequenced in a study of T cell responses to AZD1222 COVID-19 vaccine. The repertoire was sequenced with immunoSEQ multiplex PCR; TCRdb's copy has only in-frame clones and lacks some. The sample has fewer than 100,000 clones; roughly nine tenths are singletons. This specimen consisted of peripheral blood, obtained on day 0 of AZD1222 vaccination. These receptors came from an adult in good health.

The chain has TRBV28 and TRBJ2-1; 12 nucleotides align to TRBD2. Germline V gene data show CDR1 as MDHEN and CDR2 as SYDVKM. Germline trimming cut 5 bases from V and 6 bases from J; bases unmatched to any gene: 8. This CDR3 is built from 16 residues. The CDR3 reads CASSQMGLAGTNEQFF. The CDR3 DNA follows: TGTGCCAGCAGTCAAATGGGACTAGCGGGTACCAATGAGCAGTTCTTC.

Here the CDR3 DNA reads TGCGCCAGCAGCTCGCTAGCGGGGGGCCCCACAGATACGCAGTATTTT. Translated: CASSSLAGGPTDTQYF. The chain uses TRBV5-1 and TRBJ2-3, with 11 positions matching TRBD2. The CDR3 has 16 amino acids. The ends lost 3 bases at V and 2 bases at J; junction bases unmatched: 5. CDR1 and CDR2 (germline): SGHRS, YFSETQ. Drawing the rest from reference TRBV5-1 and TRBJ2-3, the complete variable domain is KAGVTQTPRYLIKTRGQQVTLSCSPISGHRSVSWYQQTPGQGLQFLFEYFSETQRNKGNFPGRFSGRQFSNSRSEMNVSTLELGDSALYLCASSSLAGGPTDTQYFGPGTRLTVL.

DNA for the CDR3: TGCGCCAGCAGCCAAGGGACAGGGAAGGTACTGACCTACGAGCAGTACTTC. It yields the protein CASSQGTGKVLTYEQYF. V usage is TRBV4-3 and J usage is TRBJ2-7; 8 bases match TRBD1. CDR1 LGHNA and CDR2 YSLEER come from the germline V gene. The J segment lost 2 bases and the V segment lost 1 base, leaving 10 bases of the junction unmatched. The CDR3 totals 17 residues.

This chain connects TRBV19 to TRBJ1-5; D perhaps matches TRBD1 (5 bases). CDR1 and CDR2 (germline): LNHDA, SQIVND (reference sequence). This CDR3 is 15 amino acids long. The V gene lost 3 bases and the J gene lost 5 bases, with 14 bases spanning the gap. CDR3 amino acids: CASSMQRTTYQPQHF. The CDR3 bases are TGTGCCAGTAGTATGCAGAGGACAACTTATCAGCCCCAGCATTTT.

CDR3 in amino acids: CASSLEGATEAFF. DNA for the CDR3: TGTGCCAGCAGCCTCGAAGGGGCGACTGAAGCTTTCTTT. The chain links TRBV3-1 (or the pseudogene TRBV3-2) to TRBJ1-1; perhaps TRBD1 as D (5 bases). V was trimmed by 4 bases and J by 5 bases, leaving 11 bases between them. This CDR3 has 13 amino acids. Germline CDR1 LGHDT, CDR2 YNNKEL (reference sequence).

The chain uses TRBV7-2 and TRBJ2-7; D tentatively fits TRBD1 or TRBD2 (7 bases each). The CDR3 is 17 residues long. Germline CDR1 SGHTA, CDR2 FQGNSA. Trimming took off 2 bases at V and 0 bases at J, with 17 bases between the two ends. CDR3 residues: CASSLRRTRDSSYEQYF. CDR3 sequence (DNA): TGTGCCAGCAGCTTAAGGAGGACTAGGGACAGCTCCTACGAGCAGTACTTC. The full variable domain, its missing parts supplied by reference TRBV7-2 and TRBJ2-7, is GAGVSQSPSNKVTEKGKDVELRCDPISGHTALYWYRQSLGQGLEFLIYFQGNSAPDKSGLPSDRFSAERTGGSVSTLTIQRTQQEDSAVYLCASSLRRTRDSSYEQYFGPGTRLTVT.

The V and J genes are TRBV4-1 and TRBJ1-4, with 7 bases aligning to TRBD1. This CDR3 spans 16 amino acids. The ends lost 3 bases at V and 8 bases at J; junction bases unmatched: 12. Germline assignment: CDR1 MGHRA and CDR2 YSYEKL. The CDR3 region is CASSHPRQGPVEKLFF. The CDR3 DNA reads TGCGCCAGCAGCCACCCCCGACAGGGCCCAGTCGAAAAACTGTTTTTT.

The gene calls are TRBV6-1 and TRBJ2-5; the D gene is possibly TRBD2 (6 bases). The V end was cut by 0 bases, the J end by 8 bases, with 13 bases between. The length of the CDR3 is 14 residues. CDR1 and CDR2 (germline): MNHNS, SASEGT. CDR3 in DNA: TGTGCCAGCAGTGAAGCTTGGCGGGCGGGAACCCAGTACTTC. Translation gives CASSEAWRAGTQYF.

About this clone: Other DNA sequences in the same sample also yield this CDR3. V gene TRBV9 combines with J gene TRBJ2-7; 8 nucleotides line up with TRBD2. Per germline, CDR1 SGDLS and CDR2 YYNGEE. This CDR3 is built from 15 residues. J lost 4 bases, V lost 2 bases, and 8 bases had no gene match. CDR3 region: CASSVGLAGDYEQYF. The CDR3, as DNA: TGTGCCAGCAGCGTGGGGCTAGCGGGCGATTACGAGCAGTACTTC.

A single count supports this clone. The V call is TRBV4-1, the J call TRBJ1-6; D gene uncertain. Looked up from germline, CDR1 is MGHRA and CDR2 is YSYEKL. This CDR3 is built from 22 residues. V shed 0 bases and J shed 4 bases, with 28 bases lying between them. The CDR3 nucleotides are TGCGCCAGCAGCCAAGATCCCAAGATGCCGATTTTCTACCGGAGGTATAATTCACCCCTCCACTTT. Its protein is CASSQDPKMPIFYRRYNSPLHF.

J is TRBJ1-1 and V is TRBV2; possibly TRBD1 for D (5 bases). Germline-derived CDR1 and CDR2 are SNHLY and FYNNEI. CDR3 size: 15 residues. The V gene lost 3 bases and the J gene lost 6 bases, with 17 bases spanning the gap. The CDR3 bases are TGTGCCAGCAGTGAGGACACCGGGGGTTTGGCTGAAGCTTTCTTT. Protein sequence: CASSEDTGGLAEAFF. The whole variable domain, filled in from reference TRBV2 and TRBJ1-1, reads EPEVTQTPSHQVTQMGQEVILRCVPISNHLYFYWYRQILGQKVEFLVSFYNNEISEKSEIFDDQFSVERPDGSNFTLKIRSTKLEDSAMYFCASSEDTGGLAEAFFGQGTRLTVV.

V usage is TRBV4-1 and J usage is TRBJ1-2; 9 positions match TRBD1. With V trimmed by 4 bases and J by 5 bases, 14 bases remained unmatched. Germline V lookup: CDR1 MGHRA, CDR2 YSYEKL. CDR3 length equals 17 residues. The CDR3 region has the DNA TGCGCCAGCAGCCTGTCATATACCGGGACAGGGTGGTATGGCTACACCTTC. The encoded protein is CASSLSYTGTGWYGYTF.

V is TRBV5-5 and J is TRBJ1-2; D unclear. This CDR3 is built from 12 residues. CDR1 is SGHKS, CDR2 YYEKEE, per germline (reference sequence). Between the trimmed V and J ends, which lost 0 bases and 4 bases, there was a span of 4 bases. The CDR3: CASSLETYGYTF. DNA of the CDR3: TGTGCCAGCAGCTTGGAAACCTATGGCTACACCTTC.

This clone appeared a single time. The CDR3 loop reads CAISGSQGLPFEAFF. The CDR3 nucleotides read TGTGCCATCAGTGGATCACAGGGGCTCCCGTTCGAAGCTTTCTTT. This sequence joins TRBV10-3 and TRBJ1-1; 7 bases are a match to TRBD1. The germline CDR1 and CDR2 sequences are ENHRY and SYGVKD. The V gene end was trimmed by 4 bases and the J gene end by 8 bases; junction bases not matched to a gene: 13. The CDR3 runs 15 residues.

The V call is TRBV5-1, the J call TRBJ1-5; 7 bases match TRBD1. CDR1 is SGHRS and CDR2 is YFSETQ in the germline V gene. Losses at the gene ends were 7 bases for V and 5 bases for J; bases not matched to a gene: 12. This CDR3 has 15 amino acids. The chain's CDR3 is CASRLVGTVDQPQHF. The CDR3 bases are TGCGCCAGCCGCCTTGTAGGGACAGTAGATCAGCCCCAGCATTTT.

This chain uses TRBV6-5 with TRBJ1-5; weak D call: TRBD1 (6 bases). The V end was cut by 2 bases, the J end by 5 bases, with 10 bases between. Germline assignment: CDR1 MNHEY and CDR2 SVGAGI. The CDR3 length is 14 residues. The CDR3 sequence is CASSYRRGDQPQHF. DNA of the CDR3: TGTGCCAGCAGTTACCGCAGGGGCGATCAGCCCCAGCATTTT.

The rearrangement links TRBV23-1 to TRBJ1-5; D ambiguous. TRBV23-1 is an ORF; its function is uncertain. This CDR3 comprises 13 residues. V lost 4 bases to trimming and J lost 5 bases, with 9 bases between them. The CDR3 spells CASSPLSDQPQHF. CDR3 bases: TGCGCCAGCAGTCCCCTTTCCGATCAGCCCCAGCATTTT.

The chain employs TRBV20-1 and TRBJ2-1; D gene ambiguous. The germline V gene has CDR1 DFQATT and CDR2 SNEGSKA (reference sequence). This CDR3 spans 11 amino acids. V was trimmed by 5 bases and J by 10 bases, leaving 12 bases between them. The CDR3 region has the DNA TGCAGTGCTCTCCCACGCGGCGAGCAGTTCTTC. It yields the protein CSALPRGEQFF.

The chain is built from TRBV6-1 and TRBJ1-5; no clear D. This CDR3 has 14 amino acids. Germline V gene lookup returns CDR1 MNHNS and CDR2 SASEGT. The V gene lost 3 bases and the J gene lost 1 base, with 7 bases spanning the gap. Here the CDR3 reads CASSDARSNQPQHF. In DNA form, the CDR3 reads TGTGCCAGCAGTGACGCCCGGAGCAATCAGCCCCAGCATTTT.

CDR3 DNA: TGTGCCAGCAGTACCCCCAACTATGGCTACACCTTC. It codes for CASSTPNYGYTF. The chain has TRBV28 and TRBJ1-2; D gene ambiguous. The V and J ends lost 5 bases and 2 bases respectively, with 6 bases between them. In germline, CDR1 is MDHEN, CDR2 SYDVKM. The CDR3 length is 12 residues.

The gene calls are TRBV7-8 and TRBJ1-2; the D is unclear. Trimming cost V 1 base and J 2 bases, with 5 bases left between them. The CDR3 is made up of 13 amino acids. In germline, CDR1 is SGHVS, CDR2 FQNEAQ. The CDR3 bases are TGTGCCAGCAGCTTAGTTTCCAACTATGGCTACACCTTC. This translates into CASSLVSNYGYTF.

This chain joins TRBV13 and TRBJ2-3, with TRBD1 identical over 9 bases. Germline values: CDR1 PRHDT, CDR2 FYEKMQ (reference sequence). Trimming at V came to 4 bases and at J to 2 bases, leaving 4 bases not matched to a gene. The CDR3 is 15 residues long. CDR3 sequence (DNA): TGTGCCAGCAGCTCGACAGGGGGACCCACAGATACGCAGTATTTT. This gives the protein CASSSTGGPTDTQYF.

J is TRBJ2-7 and V is TRBV5-1; no clear D. The CDR3 loop spans 12 amino acids. Germline CDR1 SGHRS, CDR2 YFSETQ. Trimming took 1 base from V and 11 from J, leaving 13 bases between them. Here the CDR3 DNA reads TGCGCCAGCAGCTTGACGGGTCACATGGAGTACTTC. This translates into CASSLTGHMEYF.

For the CDR3, the DNA is TGTGCAAGTCGCTTAGGGTCACGTGGGGACAGGGGTCAGGCTAATGAAAAACTGTTTTTT. This translates into CASRLGSRGDRGQANEKLFF. This chain joins TRBV12-2 and TRBJ1-4; the D call TRBD1 from the table was never checked on the DNA. TRBV12-2 is listed as a pseudogene. CDR3 length: 20 residues.

This clone was counted only a few times. Other DNA variants within this sample encode the same CDR3. The chain recombines TRBV9 with TRBJ1-2; 8 bases align to TRBD1. Germline V lookup: CDR1 SGDLS, CDR2 YYNGEE. This CDR3 is built from 16 residues. Trimming cost V 0 bases and J 2 bases; bases outside gene matches: 6. Here the CDR3 reads CASSVGTGGTNYGYTF. The CDR3 region has the DNA TGTGCCAGCAGCGTAGGTACAGGGGGGACAAACTATGGCTACACCTTC.

The chain employs TRBV5-1 and TRBJ1-1; tentative D call: TRBD1 (5 bases). V lost 0 bases, J lost 3 bases, and 9 bases lay in between. The CDR3 extends over 14 amino acids. Germline CDR1 SGHRS, CDR2 YFSETQ. The CDR3 spells CASSLGQTDTEAFF. CDR3 DNA sequence: TGCGCCAGCAGCTTGGGACAGACTGACACTGAAGCTTTCTTT.

Turning to this clone: Distinct nucleotide sequences in the sample also encode this CDR3. The chain joins TRBV30 to TRBJ1-5; D is uncertain. Trimming removed 1 base at V and 2 bases at J, with 6 bases between. Germline V gives CDR1 GTSNPN, CDR2 SVGIG (reference sequence). The CDR3 runs to 13 residues. The CDR3 protein is CAWSANGNQPQHF. DNA of the CDR3: TGTGCCTGGAGTGCCAATGGCAATCAGCCCCAGCATTTT.

J is TRBJ2-2 and V is TRBV11-3; D is undetermined. The germline V gene has CDR1 SGHNT and CDR2 YENEEA. The CDR3 runs to 14 residues. Trimming shortened V by 3 bases and J by 0 bases, and 5 bases separated the two germline ends. In nucleotides, the CDR3 is TGTGCCAGCAGCTTGTCCGCGAACACCGGGGAGCTGTTTTTT. Translating it yields CASSLSANTGELFF.

V gene TRBV6-5 combines with J gene TRBJ2-1; D might be TRBD1 (5 bases). V dropped 5 bases and J dropped 3 bases, with 14 bases sitting between them. The CDR3 is 15 amino acids. Germline V gives CDR1 MNHEY, CDR2 SVGAGI. Here the CDR3 reads CASSQGQTGYNEQFF. CDR3 bases: TGTGCCAGCAGTCAGGGCCAAACGGGCTACAATGAGCAGTTCTTC.

J is TRBJ1-1 and V is TRBV14; D is unclear. The germline V gene has CDR1 SGHDN and CDR2 FVKESK. CDR3 length equals 14 residues. V lost 4 bases, J lost 4 bases, and 13 bases lay in between. The CDR3 DNA reads TGTGCCAGCAGCCGGATACGGGGATCCACTGAAGCTTTCTTT. Amino acid sequence: CASSRIRGSTEAFF. The full variable domain, completed using reference TRBV14 and TRBJ1-1, is EAGVTQFPSHSVIEKGQTVTLRCDPISGHDNLYWYRRVMGKEIKFLLHFVKESKQDESGMPNNRFLAERTGGTYSTLKVQPAELEDSGVYFCASSRIRGSTEAFFGQGTRLTVV.

The V call is TRBV7-6, the J call TRBJ1-4; TRBD1 aligns across 10 bases. The CDR3 loop spans 15 amino acids. Germline CDR1 and CDR2: SGHVS and FNYEAQ. V lost 5 bases and J lost 8; bases outside the gene matches: 8. The CDR3 sequence: CASSARQGAWEKLFF. CDR3 DNA: TGTGCCAGCAGCGCCAGACAGGGGGCCTGGGAAAAACTGTTTTTT.